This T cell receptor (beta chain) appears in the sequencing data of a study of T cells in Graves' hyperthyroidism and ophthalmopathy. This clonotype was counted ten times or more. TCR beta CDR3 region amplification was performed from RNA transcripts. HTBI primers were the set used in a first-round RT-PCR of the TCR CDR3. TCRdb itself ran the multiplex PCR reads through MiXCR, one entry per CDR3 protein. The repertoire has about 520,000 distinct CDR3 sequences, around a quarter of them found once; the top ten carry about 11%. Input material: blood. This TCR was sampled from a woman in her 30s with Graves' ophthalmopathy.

The CDR3 here is CASSSLPGQYYGYTF. The CDR3, as DNA: TGTGCCAGCAGCTCACTCCCGGGACAGTACTATGGCTACACCTTC. This chain joins TRBV5-5 and TRBJ1-2; 7 nucleotides match TRBD1. Looked up from germline, CDR1 is SGHKS and CDR2 is YYEKEE (reference sequence). The CDR3 is 15 amino acids. V lost 3 bases, J lost 3 bases, and 8 bases stayed unmatched.